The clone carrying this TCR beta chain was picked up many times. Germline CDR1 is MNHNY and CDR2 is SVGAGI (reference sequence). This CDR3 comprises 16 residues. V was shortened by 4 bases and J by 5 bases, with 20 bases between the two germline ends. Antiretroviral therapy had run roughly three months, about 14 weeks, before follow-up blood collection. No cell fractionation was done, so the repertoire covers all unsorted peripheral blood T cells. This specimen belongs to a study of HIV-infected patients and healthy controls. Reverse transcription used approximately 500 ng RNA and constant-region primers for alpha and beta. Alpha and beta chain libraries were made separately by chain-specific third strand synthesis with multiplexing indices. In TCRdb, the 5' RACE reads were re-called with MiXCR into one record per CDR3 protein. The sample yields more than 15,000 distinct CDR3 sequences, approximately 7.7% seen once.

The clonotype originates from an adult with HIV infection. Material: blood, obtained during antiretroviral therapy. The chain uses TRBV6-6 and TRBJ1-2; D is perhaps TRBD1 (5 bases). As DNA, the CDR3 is TGTGCCAGCAGTTTGGGTGGGGCGGGACGCCCTTATGGCTACACCTTC. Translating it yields CASSLGGAGRPYGYTF.